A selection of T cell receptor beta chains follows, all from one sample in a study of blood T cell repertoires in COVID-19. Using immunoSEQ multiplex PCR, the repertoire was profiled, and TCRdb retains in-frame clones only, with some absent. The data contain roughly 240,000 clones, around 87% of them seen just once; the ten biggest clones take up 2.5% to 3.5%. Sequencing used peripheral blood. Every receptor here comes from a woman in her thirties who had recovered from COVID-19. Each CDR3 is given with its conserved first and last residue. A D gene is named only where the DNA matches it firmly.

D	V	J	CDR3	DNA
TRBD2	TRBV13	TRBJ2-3	CASSPGTSESTDTQYF	TGTGCCAGCAGCCCCGGGACTAGCGAAAGCACAGATACGCAGTATTTT
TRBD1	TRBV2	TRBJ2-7	CASRLGTESYEQYF	TGTGCCAGCAGGTTGGGGACAGAATCCTACGAGCAGTACTTC
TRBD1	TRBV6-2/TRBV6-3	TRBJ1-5	CASSYAAGTGGSNQPQHF	TGTGCCAGCAGTTACGCGGCGGGGACAGGGGGGAGCAATCAGCCCCAGCATTTT
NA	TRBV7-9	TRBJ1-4	CASSLIVSRAREKLFF	TGTGCCAGCAGCTTAATCGTATCCAGGGCTCGTGAAAAACTGTTTTTT
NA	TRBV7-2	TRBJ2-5	CASSLAMVRETQYF	TGTGCCAGCAGCTTAGCTATGGTTCGGGAGACCCAGTACTTC
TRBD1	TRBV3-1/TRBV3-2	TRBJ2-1	CASSSYPDRVEYNEQFF	TGTGCCAGCAGTTCCTACCCCGACAGGGTAGAGTACAATGAGCAGTTCTTC
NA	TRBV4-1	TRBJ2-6	CASSFPRQGNSGANVLTF	TGCGCCAGCAGCTTCCCTCGCCAGGGGAACTCTGGGGCCAACGTCCTGACTTTC
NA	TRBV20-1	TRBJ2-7	CSASTGISYEQYF	TGCAGTGCTAGTACAGGAATCTCCTACGAGCAGTACTTC
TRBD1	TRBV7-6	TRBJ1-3	CASSRTPGTATGNTIYF	TGTGCCAGCAGTCGGACGCCGGGGACAGCAACTGGAAACACCATATATTTT
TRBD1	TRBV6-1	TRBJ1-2	CASSEGRGLNYGYTF	TGTGCCAGCAGTGAAGGAAGGGGGCTTAACTATGGCTACACCTTC
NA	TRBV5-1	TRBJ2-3	CASSRGGREDTQYF	TGCGCCAGCAGCCGAGGCGGCAGAGAAGATACGCAGTATTTT
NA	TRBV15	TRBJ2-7	CATSRDLGQNYEQYF	TGTGCCACCAGCAGAGATCTAGGACAGAACTACGAGCAGTACTTC
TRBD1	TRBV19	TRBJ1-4	CASSIDYRGGMFF	TGTGCCAGTAGTATCGATTACAGGGGTGGGATGTTTTTT
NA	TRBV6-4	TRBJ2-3	CASSDGLSKYF	TGTGCCAGCAGTGACGGGCTTAGTAAGTATTTT
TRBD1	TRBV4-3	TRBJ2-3	CASSQHGTGGPDTQYF	TGCGCCAGCAGCCAACACGGGACAGGGGGCCCAGATACGCAGTATTTT
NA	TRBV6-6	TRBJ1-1	CASSFDSGAMNTEAFF	TGTGCCAGCAGTTTCGACAGCGGGGCGATGAACACTGAAGCTTTCTTT
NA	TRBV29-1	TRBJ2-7	CSVTGTSYEQYF	TGCAGCGTTACCGGGACATCGTACGAGCAGTACTTC
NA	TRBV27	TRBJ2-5	CASSLSTGGYETQYF	TGTGCCAGCAGTTTATCGACGGGGGGCTACGAGACCCAGTACTTC